This T cell receptor (beta chain) appears in the sequencing data of a study of T cell responses to AZD1222 COVID-19 vaccine. Study-level results: Clonal diversity was possibly underestimated; the donors were predominantly white British and more often female. Researchers took repertoire samples only after the peak T cell response had come. Spike-specific TCR breadth rose after two AZD1222 doses, and depth rose as well.

Assay used: immunoSEQ multiplex PCR; TCRdb lists only in-frame clones, some missing. There are roughly 120,000 clones in the sample; roughly 84% occur only once, and roughly 9% lies in the top ten. Comment on this clone: The antigen is undetermined.

The CDR3 extends over 15 amino acids. Germline V gene sequence: CDR1 SGHTA, CDR2 FQGNSA. V dropped 4 bases and J dropped 4 bases, with 11 bases sitting between them. The V call is TRBV7-2, the J call TRBJ1-6; D gene uncertain. This specimen was peripheral blood, taken on day 0 of AZD1222 vaccination. The receptor's source is an adult in good health. The CDR3 DNA reads as TGTGCCAGCAGCTCCGCAGCCGGATATAATTCACCCCTCCACTTT. Its translation is CASSSAAGYNSPLHF.